The count of the clone carrying this T cell receptor beta chain is one. Its cognate antigen is unknown. The data originate from a study of vaccination and CD4 T cells after COVID-19. About the research overall: Convalescent patients gave post-COVID blood a median about 91 days post-diagnosis, range 35 to 161. Blood was drawn a median roughly 79 days post second dose, range 14 to 241.

Germline-derived CDR1 and CDR2 are LNHDA and SQIVND (reference sequence). This CDR3 comprises 12 residues. V was clipped by 5 bases and J by 7 bases, with 12 bases between them. Documented treatment: roughly ten-day PBMC culture with coronavirus spike peptide pools or control peptides (ViraFEST assay). Healthy recipients of vaccination lacked prior SARS-CoV-2 infection, as evidenced by negative nucleocapsid antibodies both before and after vaccination. Sequence data for DNA of cultured CD4+ T cells were generated by the Oncomine TCR Beta short-read assay. Scientists extracted genomic DNA from CD4+ T cells grown in culture. In TCRdb, the PCR reads were re-called with MiXCR into one record per CDR3 protein. The repertoire consists of 10,000 to 15,000 distinct CDR3 sequences, with 60% to 80% occurring once and the leading ten covering about 7.5%.

The chain has TRBV19 and TRBJ2-7; D may correspond to TRBD1 or TRBD2 (5 bases each). The receptor's source is a human donor who received a COVID-19 vaccine. Sample: CD4+ T cells from blood, cultured in vitro, taken after SARS-CoV-2 vaccination. Here the CDR3 DNA reads TGTGCCAGTAGTCCCTATGGGGGAGAGCAGTACTTC. It translates to CASSPYGGEQYF.